The clone carrying this T cell receptor beta chain was recorded a few times. Its antigen is currently unknown. Germline V CDR1 and CDR2: SGHRS, YFSETQ. This CDR3 is built from 14 residues. Trimming stripped 4 bases from V and 4 bases from J, with 11 bases between. This entry is derived from a study of identical twins. A template switching step contributed a universal primer site, while unique molecular identifiers were present in the cDNA. Via MiXCR, TCRdb re-called the 5' RACE reads, giving one row per CDR3 protein. The sample consists of 350,000 to 450,000 distinct CDR3 sequences, about 18% of them appearing once. Study results and limitations: Abundant beta clonotypes from cord blood bore fewer insertions; memory repertoires lacked this pattern. Possibly, invariant MAIT and iNKT cells partly confounded zero-insertion analyses. Cross-sectional statistical analysis, not tracking of the same donors, underpinned the conclusions.

This clonotype originated in a man in his fifties or sixties in good health. The chain recombines TRBV5-1 with TRBJ2-2, with D possibly being TRBD1 (5 bases). The sample comprised naive T cells sorted from blood. Written as DNA, the CDR3 is TGCGCCAGCAGCATATGGGGCGGCACCGGGGAGCTGTTTTTT. Translation: CASSIWGGTGELFF.